This paragraph covers one T cell receptor beta chain sequence. This sample is part of a study of T cells expressing NK-cell markers. UMIs were included in TCR beta cDNA generated by 5'RACE template switching. After re-calling the 5' RACE reads, TCRdb lists one entry per CDR3 protein, DNA absent. The table lists about 260,000 distinct CDR3 sequences. Germline assignment: CDR1 SEHNR and CDR2 FQNEAQ (reference sequence). The CDR3 runs 14 residues. This sequence originates from a man aged 18 to 35 in good health. The chain recombines TRBV7-9 with TRBJ2-5; TCRdb names TRBD1, which stays unverified in the absence of DNA. The material sequenced was blood T cells: a sorted CD56 or NKG2C T cell subset, CD4+ or CD8+ T cells, or bulk PBMC T cells (not recorded which). CDR3 in amino acids: CASSLQGPPASQYF.